The 16 T cell receptor beta chains below were found in one sample sequenced in a study of cytomegalovirus exposure and HLA in healthy donors. The PCR had 60 Vbeta and 13 Jbeta primers. Assay: immunoSEQ multiplex PCR; the TCRdb copy retains only in-frame clones and omits some. The sample table sets out about 190,000 clones. The sample was PBMCs. Receptors were obtained from a woman in her thirties in good health and CMV-seropositive.

This rearrangement joins TRBV11-2 to TRBJ2-1; 12 bases line up with TRBD2. CDR3 size: 18 residues. Trimming took 1 base from V and 0 from J; bases not matched to a gene: 4. The germline CDR1 and CDR2 sequences are SGHAT and FQNNGV. The CDR3 here is CASSLARGLAGSYNEQFF. CDR3 bases: TGTGCCAGCAGCTTAGCCAGGGGACTAGCGGGCTCCTACAATGAGCAGTTCTTC.

The chain recombines TRBV6-6 with TRBJ2-3, with D unresolved. CDR1 MNHNY and CDR2 SVGAGI come from the germline V gene (reference sequence). V was pared by 4 bases and J by 0 bases, with 2 bases between. CDR3 size: 12 residues. The CDR3 sequence: CASSSSTDTQYF. CDR3 in DNA: TGTGCCAGCAGTTCGAGCACAGATACGCAGTATTTT.

The chain combines TRBV4-1 with TRBJ2-7; D perhaps matches TRBD2 (6 bases). Germline CDR1 MGHRA, CDR2 YSYEKL. V lost 0 bases to trimming and J lost 8 bases, with 17 bases between them. CDR3 length: 15 residues. For the CDR3, the DNA is TGCGCCAGCAGCCAAGAAGGATGGGGAGCGGGCAAGCAGTACTTC. This sequence encodes CASSQEGWGAGKQYF.

This sequence joins TRBV9 and TRBJ1-4; D is unclear. CDR1 is SGDLS, CDR2 YYNGEE, per germline. Trimming removed 3 bases at V and 7 bases at J, with 16 bases between. There are 15 residues in the CDR3. The CDR3 sequence is CASSGGEGISEKLFF. In DNA form, the CDR3 reads TGTGCCAGCAGCGGGGGAGAAGGGATTAGTGAAAAACTGTTTTTT.

The chain has TRBV5-6 and TRBJ1-4; maybe TRBD1 (5 bases). CDR3 length: 17 amino acids. In germline, CDR1 is SGHDT, CDR2 YYEEEE. Trimming removed 1 base from V and 0 bases from J, with 13 bases in between. The CDR3 reads CASSLKGITATNEKLFF. CDR3 coding DNA: TGTGCCAGCAGCTTGAAGGGGATTACGGCAACTAATGAAAAACTGTTTTTT.

The chain uses TRBV10-3 and TRBJ2-4; 8 nucleotides agree with TRBD1. The germline V gene encodes CDR1 ENHRY and CDR2 SYGVKD. The CDR3 loop spans 17 amino acids. V was clipped by 3 bases and J by 0 bases; unmatched bases: 7. The CDR3 protein is CAISDRTGPLAKNIQYF. CDR3 sequence (DNA): TGTGCCATCAGTGACCGGACAGGGCCGCTAGCCAAAAACATTCAGTACTTC.

The chain is built from TRBV4-3 and TRBJ1-1, with D uncertain. V was clipped by 0 bases and J by 1 base, with 9 bases between them. The CDR3 loop spans 15 amino acids. CDR1 is LGHNA, CDR2 YSLEER, per germline. As DNA, the CDR3 is TGCGCCAGCAGCCAAGAGGTCCTGAGGAACACTGAAGCTTTCTTT. This gives the protein CASSQEVLRNTEAFF.

This chain joins TRBV29-1 and TRBJ2-1, with a tentative D call TRBD2 (6 bases). Germline CDR1 SQVTM, CDR2 ANQGSEA. Deletions cut 3 bases from V and 10 bases from J, with 19 bases between. The CDR3 consists of 14 residues. CDR3 amino acids: CSVDGPNEGGEQFF. For the CDR3, the DNA is TGCAGCGTTGACGGGCCTAATGAGGGAGGCGAGCAGTTCTTC.

This chain connects TRBV6-1 to TRBJ2-4; TRBD2 might be the D (5 bases). From germline, CDR1 is MNHNS and CDR2 SASEGT. With 3 bases removed from V and 0 bases from J, the gap between germline ends came to 12 bases. This CDR3 spans 16 amino acids. CDR3 DNA sequence: TGTGCCAGCAGTGAGGCAGAAGGACTAGCCAAAAACATTCAGTACTTC. This codes for CASSEAEGLAKNIQYF.

Worth noting for this clone: Germline and junction disagree at one end, which may indicate a read error. Other DNA sequences of this sample code for an identical CDR3. The chain links TRBV10-1 to TRBJ1-1, with 7 nucleotides matching TRBD1. The CDR3 loop spans 13 amino acids. The germline CDR1 and CDR2 sequences are WNHNN and SYGVQD (reference sequence). In nucleotides, the CDR3 is TGCGCCAGCAGCCGGGACAGCCGCACTGAAGCCTTCTTT. It translates to CASSRDSRTEAFF.

This chain connects TRBV11-3 to TRBJ2-7; D unresolved. V was trimmed by 0 bases and J by 4 bases, leaving 7 bases between them. Germline-derived CDR1 and CDR2 are SGHNT and YENEEA. The CDR3 runs 13 residues. CDR3 region: CASSLEAKYEQYF. Here the CDR3 DNA reads TGTGCCAGCAGCTTAGAGGCAAAATACGAGCAGTACTTC.

The chain recombines TRBV5-1 with TRBJ2-1; a possible D gene is TRBD2 (5 bases). Germline V gene sequence: CDR1 SGHRS, CDR2 YFSETQ. This CDR3 is 12 amino acids long. Trimming removed 0 bases at V and 14 bases at J, with 12 bases between. Here the CDR3 DNA reads TGCGCCAGCAGCTTGGAGGGCCGGGGTAAGTTCTTC. Protein product: CASSLEGRGKFF.

V and J are TRBV27 and TRBJ1-6; weak D call: TRBD1 (5 bases). Per the germline V gene, CDR1 is MNHEY and CDR2 is SMNVEV (reference sequence). V was cut by 11 bases and J by 0 bases, with 17 bases left in between. This CDR3 has 16 amino acids. CDR3 coding DNA: TGTGCCTGCGAACTGGGGGGGTTCTCCTATAATTCACCCCTCCACTTT. Amino acid sequence: CACELGGFSYNSPLHF.

The genes are TRBV27 and TRBJ2-7; TRBD2 agrees at 10 bases. The CDR3 has 16 residues. Germline CDR1 is MNHEY and CDR2 is SMNVEV (reference sequence). Trimming removed 4 bases from V and 0 bases from J; junction bases left unmatched: 6. The CDR3 reads CASSSIAGGRSYEQYF. The CDR3 coding sequence is TGTGCCAGCAGTTCCATAGCGGGGGGCCGCTCCTACGAGCAGTACTTC.

This rearrangement joins TRBV5-4 to TRBJ1-2, with 10 bases that match TRBD1. Trimming took 7 bases from V and 6 from J; bases not matched to a gene: 6. The length of the CDR3 is 13 residues. The germline CDR1 and CDR2 sequences are SGHNT and YYREEE (reference sequence). The DNA of the CDR3 is TGTGCCAGCTCCAGACAGGGGGCTGATGGCTACACCTTC. Its protein product is CASSRQGADGYTF.

CDR3 DNA sequence: TGTGCCAGCAGCGTATTCGGTGGAGGGAACACTGAAGCTTTCTTT. Its translation is CASSVFGGGNTEAFF. The chain carries TRBV9 and TRBJ1-1; no reliable D call. Per germline, CDR1 SGDLS and CDR2 YYNGEE. V was shortened by 1 base and J by 1 base, with 11 bases between the two germline ends. This CDR3 contains 15 residues.